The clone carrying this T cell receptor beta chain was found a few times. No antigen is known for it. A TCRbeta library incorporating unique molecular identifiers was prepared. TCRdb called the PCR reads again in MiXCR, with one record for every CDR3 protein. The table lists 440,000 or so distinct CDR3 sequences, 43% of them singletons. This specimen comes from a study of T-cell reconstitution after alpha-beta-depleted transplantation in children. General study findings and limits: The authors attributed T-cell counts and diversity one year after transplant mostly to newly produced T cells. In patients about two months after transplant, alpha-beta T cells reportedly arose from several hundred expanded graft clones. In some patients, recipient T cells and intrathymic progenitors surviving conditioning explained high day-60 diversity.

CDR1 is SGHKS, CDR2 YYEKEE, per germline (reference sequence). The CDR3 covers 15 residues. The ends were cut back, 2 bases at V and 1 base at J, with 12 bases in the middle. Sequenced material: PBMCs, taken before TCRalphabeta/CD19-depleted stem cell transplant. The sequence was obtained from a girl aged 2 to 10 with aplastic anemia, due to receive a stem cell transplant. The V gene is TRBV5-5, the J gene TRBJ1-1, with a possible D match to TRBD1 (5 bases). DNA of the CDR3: TGTGCCAGCAGCTTATTTGACAGACAGAACACTGAAGCTTTCTTT. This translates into CASSLFDRQNTEAFF.